What follows is one T cell receptor (beta chain) and its context. Its antigen is currently unknown. The data were obtained in a study of T cells in localized non-small cell lung cancer. Study-level findings and limits: Compared with tumor, uninvolved adjacent lung displayed greater T cell clonality, ranking highest overall.

Profiled with immunoSEQ multiplex PCR; TCRdb holds only in-frame clones, not every one. The sample contains around 8,000 clones, under 95% of which appear only once. The sample in question was peripheral blood, obtained before any cancer treatment. The TCR originated in a woman aged 35-75 years with stage I lung adenocarcinoma.

The CDR3 reads CASSPISTGETQYF. CDR3 nucleotides: TGTGCCAGCTCACCAATAAGCACCGGAGAGACCCAGTACTTC. The chain couples TRBV18 to TRBJ2-5; no reliable D call. The CDR3 is 14 amino acids. Germline assignment: CDR1 KGHSH and CDR2 LQKENI. V gave up 2 bases and J gave up 4 bases, with 11 bases separating them.